Following are 20 T cell receptor beta chains from one sample sequenced in a study of identical twins. TCRdb redid the calling of the 5' RACE reads with MiXCR, one entry per CDR3 protein. The sample lists more than 200,000 distinct CDR3 sequences, less than 9.5% occurring once. The sequenced sample was memory (CD45RO+) T cells sorted from blood. The receptors originated from a woman aged 18-29 years in good health.

This clonotype was counted only a few times. The chain uses TRBV5-1 and TRBJ1-2; the D gene is possibly TRBD1 (6 bases). The V gene's germline CDR1 is SGHRS and CDR2 YFSETQ. The CDR3 has 15 residues. The ends were cut back, 2 bases at V and 3 bases at J, with 14 bases in the middle. CDR3 in amino acids: CASSLEAGADYGYTF. CDR3 bases: TGCGCCAGCAGCTTAGAAGCAGGGGCCGACTATGGCTACACCTTC. Using reference TRBV5-1 and TRBJ1-2 for the parts outside the CDR3, the full variable domain is KAGVTQTPRYLIKTRGQQVTLSCSPISGHRSVSWYQQTPGQGLQFLFEYFSETQRNKGNFPGRFSGRQFSNSRSEMNVSTLELGDSALYLCASSLEAGADYGYTFGSGTRLTVV.

V and J are TRBV9 and TRBJ2-3, with 7 bases fitting TRBD2. Germline V gives CDR1 SGDLS, CDR2 YYNGEE. The CDR3 is 14 amino acids. V lost 0 bases and J lost 4; bases outside the gene matches: 2. CDR3 in amino acids: CASSVGLAADTQYF. DNA for the CDR3: TGTGCCAGCAGCGTAGGCCTAGCGGCAGATACGCAGTATTTT.

This clonotype appeared a few times. This chain links TRBV20-1 with TRBJ2-1, with 7 bases identical to TRBD2. Germline V lookup: CDR1 DFQATT, CDR2 SNEGSKA (reference sequence). The CDR3 has 15 amino acids. With V trimmed by 3 bases and J by 10 bases, 15 bases remained unmatched. CDR3 in amino acids: CSARGVGVAGEEQFF. The CDR3, as DNA: TGCAGTGCTAGGGGAGTGGGTGTGGCGGGAGAGGAGCAGTTCTTC.

This clonotype has at least ten counts. The CDR3 loop reads CATSRDPGTNTEAFF. In nucleotides, the CDR3 is TGTGCCACCAGCAGAGACCCAGGGACCAACACTGAAGCTTTCTTT. The rearrangement joins TRBV15 to TRBJ1-1; the D gene is possibly TRBD1 (5 bases). The germline gives CDR1 LNHNV, CDR2 YYDKDF (reference sequence). The CDR3 contains 15 residues. The V end lost 0 bases, the J end lost 2 bases, and 10 bases lay between the germline ends.

The CDR3 DNA reads TGTGCCAGCAGTTATCCTCCCCGAGGCGAGCAGTTCTTC. It is translated as CASSYPPRGEQFF. This sequence joins TRBV6-5 and TRBJ2-1; no definite D call. Germline-derived CDR1 and CDR2 are MNHEY and SVGAGI. The CDR3 has 13 amino acids. V gave up 3 bases and J gave up 10 bases, with 13 bases separating them.

The chain links TRBV2 to TRBJ2-5, with 12 bases matching TRBD2. The germline gives CDR1 SNHLY, CDR2 FYNNEI. V trimming: 6 bases; J trimming: 2 bases; junction bases outside the gene matches: 16. The CDR3 runs to 19 residues. This CDR3 is CASRPGTSGHWGWQETQYF. The CDR3 region has the DNA TGTGCCAGCAGGCCCGGGACTAGCGGGCATTGGGGATGGCAAGAGACCCAGTACTTC.

CDR3 sequence reads: CASSPYENTIYF. As DNA, the CDR3 is TGTGCCAGCAGCCCCTACGAAAACACCATATATTTT. The chain is built from TRBV3-1 and TRBJ1-3, with D uncertain. Germline lookup yields CDR1 LGHDT and CDR2 YNNKEL (reference sequence). This CDR3 is built from 12 residues. The germline V and J ends were trimmed by 4 bases and 6 bases, with 7 bases remaining between them.

This clonotype has only one observation. The chain has TRBV14 and TRBJ2-5, with TRBD2 matching 7 bases. CDR1 SGHDN and CDR2 FVKESK come from the germline V gene. The CDR3 is 15 residues long. The ends lost 4 bases at V and 3 bases at J; junction bases unmatched: 8. DNA for the CDR3: TGTGCCAGCAGCCCGAGGCGGGGGTGGAAAGAGACCCAGTACTTC. Its protein is CASSPRRGWKETQYF. Using reference TRBV14 and TRBJ2-5 for the parts outside the CDR3, the full variable domain is EAGVTQFPSHSVIEKGQTVTLRCDPISGHDNLYWYRRVMGKEIKFLLHFVKESKQDESGMPNNRFLAERTGGTYSTLKVQPAELEDSGVYFCASSPRRGWKETQYFGPGTRLLVL.

The chain carries TRBV6-1 and TRBJ1-1, with D possibly matching TRBD1 (5 bases). This CDR3 contains 15 residues. From germline, CDR1 is MNHNS and CDR2 SASEGT. V lost 6 bases and J lost 0, with 14 bases in between. The chain's CDR3 is CASSKRDGMNTEAFF. In DNA, the CDR3 is TGTGCCAGCAGCAAAAGGGACGGGATGAACACTGAAGCTTTCTTT.

The rearrangement joins TRBV6-5 to TRBJ2-1; TRBD1 agrees at 8 bases. The junction had 11 bases not matched to a gene; V was cut back by 5 bases and J by 2 bases. This CDR3 is built from 17 residues. CDR1 and CDR2 (germline): MNHEY, SVGAGI. CDR3 sequence (DNA): TGTGCCAGCAGTCTACAGGGGGTTCCGGGACCCTACAATGAGCAGTTCTTC. Translation: CASSLQGVPGPYNEQFF.

The chain links TRBV6-5 to TRBJ2-1; D tentatively fits TRBD1 or TRBD2 (6 bases each). The V gene lost 4 bases and the J gene lost 4 bases, with 14 bases spanning the gap. Germline CDR1 and CDR2: MNHEY and SVGAGI. CDR3 size: 15 residues. In DNA form, the CDR3 reads TGTGCCAGCAGTTGGGGGGCCTTACAATACAATGAGCAGTTCTTC. The encoded protein is CASSWGALQYNEQFF.

V is TRBV20-1 and J is TRBJ2-7; D might be TRBD1 or TRBD2, each matching 5 bases. The germline gives CDR1 DFQATT, CDR2 SNEGSKA (reference sequence). This CDR3 contains 12 residues. With 4 bases removed from V and 3 bases from J, the gap between germline ends came to 10 bases. CDR3 protein: CSAIRDGYEQYF. The CDR3 DNA sequence: TGCAGTGCTATTCGGGACGGCTACGAGCAGTACTTC.

The chain joins TRBV7-2 to TRBJ2-7; 9 nucleotides agree with TRBD2. CDR3 size: 15 residues. Per the germline V gene, CDR1 is SGHTA and CDR2 is FQGNSA. The trim removed 5 bases at V and 0 bases at J, leaving 5 bases unmatched. CDR3 amino acids: CASSPSGGTSYEQYF. CDR3 DNA sequence: TGTGCCAGCAGCCCAAGCGGGGGGACCTCCTACGAGCAGTACTTC.

The CDR3 DNA reads as TGTGCCAGCAGTTTCTCGGGACAGGGAAACAATGAGCAGTTCTTC. Amino acids: CASSFSGQGNNEQFF. This chain connects TRBV12-3 or TRBV12-4 to TRBJ2-1, with 9 bases lining up with TRBD1. This CDR3 is 15 amino acids long. V dropped 3 bases and J dropped 5; count of bases not matched to a gene: 5.

In this sample, this clonotype is large (0.1 to 1%). The V call is TRBV19, the J call TRBJ2-2; D possibly corresponds to TRBD2 (6 bases). Germline V gene lookup returns CDR1 LNHDA and CDR2 SQIVND (reference sequence). This CDR3 spans 16 amino acids. Trimming cost V 1 base and J 6 bases, with 15 bases left between them. The chain's CDR3 is CASSIGAAREAGELFF. The CDR3 bases are TGTGCCAGTAGTATAGGCGCAGCCAGGGAGGCCGGGGAGCTGTTTTTT.

The sample holds many counts of this clonotype. The chain joins TRBV7-6 to TRBJ2-2, with TRBD1 identical over 9 bases. Germline CDR1 SGHVS, CDR2 FNYEAQ. The length of the CDR3 is 15 residues. Losses at the gene ends were 8 bases for V and 6 bases for J; bases not matched to a gene: 10. The DNA of the CDR3 is TGTGCCAGCGGAGGTTGGACAGGGGATCCCGGGGAGCTGTTTTTT. It codes for CASGGWTGDPGELFF.

This clonotype was counted between two and nine times. The chain carries TRBV20-1 and TRBJ2-3; TRBD2 matches at 12 bases. Trimming at V came to 0 bases and at J to 3 bases, leaving 4 bases not matched to a gene. The germline gives CDR1 DFQATT, CDR2 SNEGSKA (reference sequence). The CDR3 has 16 amino acids. CDR3: CSARDPSGGATDTQYF. DNA of the CDR3: TGCAGTGCTAGAGACCCTAGCGGGGGGGCGACAGATACGCAGTATTTT.

The table lists this clonotype with a few counts. This chain connects TRBV3-1 to TRBJ1-5; weak D call: TRBD1 (5 bases). Germline loops: CDR1 LGHDT, CDR2 YNNKEL (reference sequence). This CDR3 spans 15 amino acids. Trimming removed 1 base at V and 2 bases at J, with 9 bases between. For the CDR3, the DNA is TGTGCCAGCAGCCAAGGAGGGGCACGCAATCAGCCCCAGCATTTT. This codes for CASSQGGARNQPQHF.

This clonotype was found many times. The chain recombines TRBV9 with TRBJ2-7, with 10 bases matching TRBD2. The CDR3 is 15 residues long. The trim removed 3 bases at V and 4 bases at J, leaving 7 bases unmatched. The germline V gene has CDR1 SGDLS and CDR2 YYNGEE. The CDR3, as DNA: TGTGCCAGCAGCGGCGCTAGCGGGAGTTTTTACGAGCAGTACTTC. It codes for CASSGASGSFYEQYF. The variable domain in full, with the rest retrieved from reference TRBV9 and TRBJ2-7, is DSGVTQTPKHLITATGQRVTLRCSPRSGDLSVYWYQQSLDQGLQFLIQYYNGEERAKGNILERFSAQQFPDLHSELNLSSLELGDSALYFCASSGASGSFYEQYFGPGTRLTVT.

The gene calls are TRBV12-3 or TRBV12-4 and TRBJ2-1; possibly TRBD1 for D (6 bases). V was cut by 2 bases and J by 6 bases, with 8 bases left in between. There are 13 residues in the CDR3. The CDR3 loop is CASSLIGGNEQFF. CDR3 in DNA: TGTGCCAGCAGTTTAATAGGGGGCAATGAGCAGTTCTTC.